The sequence of this T cell receptor (beta chain) was determined in a study of CD8 T cells in ankylosing spondylitis. Overall study results and limits: Past studies reported some motif variants in reactive arthritis synovial fluid and blood. Disease-linked clones reportedly showed significant enrichment in matched ankylosing spondylitis synovial fluid.

This clonotype was counted ten times or more. Its target is unknown. Each CDR3 protein is one row after TCRdb ran MiXCR on the 5' RACE reads. Seen here are about 320,000 distinct CDR3 sequences, around 10% observed once, and the top ten hold roughly 9%. This receptor was identified in a female donor with ankylosing spondylitis or in good health (not recorded which). The specimen was blood, either unsorted or a sorted T cell fraction (not recorded which).

CDR3 in DNA: TGTGCCAGCAGCCTACAGGGGAAGACCTACGAGCAGTACTTC. Its protein product is CASSLQGKTYEQYF. This chain uses TRBV27 with TRBJ2-7; 7 bases match TRBD1. There are 14 residues in the CDR3. Per the germline V gene, CDR1 is MNHEY and CDR2 is SMNVEV (reference sequence). V trimming: 6 bases; J trimming: 2 bases; junction bases outside the gene matches: 7.